The T cell receptor (beta chain) described here comes from a study of cytomegalovirus exposure and HLA in healthy donors. The CDR3 sequence is 16 residues long. V lost 5 bases to trimming and J lost 5 bases; unmatched junction nucleotides: 11. Germline CDR1 is MNHEY and CDR2 is SMNVEV (reference sequence). Whole-study findings and limits: HLA restriction was apparent for most CMV-associated TCR beta chains in a later analysis. Confirmation in vitro established that a few CMV-associated chains were specific for CMV antigens. Later analysis placed DRB1 highest and HLA-C lowest in TCR association rates, which differed by HLA locus. Highly shared variants forming one cluster were likely a sequencing artifact.

The study ran its PCR with 60 Vbeta and 13 Jbeta primers. TCRdb's table, derived via immunoSEQ multiplex PCR, lists solely in-frame clones and lacks some. Of 150,000 to 200,000 clones listed, about 71% are singletons. In its sample, this clone was seen a few times. Its antigen is still unknown. The sample consisted of PBMCs. The receptor was derived from a woman between 35 and 50 years old in good health and CMV-seropositive. V is TRBV27 and J is TRBJ2-1; 8 bases agree with TRBD2. The CDR3 bases are TGTGCCAGCAGTACCCGGGGGGGACAAGTTGACAATGAGCAGTTCTTC. Translating gives CASSTRGGQVDNEQFF.